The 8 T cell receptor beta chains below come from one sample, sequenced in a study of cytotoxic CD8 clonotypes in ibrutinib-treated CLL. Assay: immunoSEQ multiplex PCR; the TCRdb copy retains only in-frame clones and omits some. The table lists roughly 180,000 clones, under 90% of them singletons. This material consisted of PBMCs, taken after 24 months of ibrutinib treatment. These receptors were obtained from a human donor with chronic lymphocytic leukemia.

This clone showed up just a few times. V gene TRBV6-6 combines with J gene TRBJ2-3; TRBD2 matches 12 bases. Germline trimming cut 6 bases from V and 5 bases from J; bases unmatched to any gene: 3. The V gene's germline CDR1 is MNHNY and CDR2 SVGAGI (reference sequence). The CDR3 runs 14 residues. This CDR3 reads CASRTSGREDTQYF. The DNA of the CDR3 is TGTGCCAGCAGGACTAGCGGGAGAGAAGATACGCAGTATTTT.

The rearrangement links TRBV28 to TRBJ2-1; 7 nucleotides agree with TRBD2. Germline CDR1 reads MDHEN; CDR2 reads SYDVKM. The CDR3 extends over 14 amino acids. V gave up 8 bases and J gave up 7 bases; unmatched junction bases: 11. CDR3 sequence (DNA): TGTGCCAGCCGACCTCCGACTAGCCGGAATGAGCAGTTCTTC. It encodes CASRPPTSRNEQFF. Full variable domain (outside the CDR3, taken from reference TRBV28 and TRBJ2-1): DVKVTQSSRYLVKRTGEKVFLECVQDMDHENMFWYRQDPGLGLRLIYFSYDVKMKEKGDIPEGYSVSREKKERFSLILESASTNQTSMYLCASRPPTSRNEQFFGPGTRLTVL.

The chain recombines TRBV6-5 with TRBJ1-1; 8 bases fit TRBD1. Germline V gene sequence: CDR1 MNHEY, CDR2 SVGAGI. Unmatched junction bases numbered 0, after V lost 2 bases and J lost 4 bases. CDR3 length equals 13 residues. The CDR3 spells CASSYTGGTEAFF. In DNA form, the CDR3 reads TGTGCCAGCAGTTACACAGGGGGCACTGAAGCTTTCTTT.

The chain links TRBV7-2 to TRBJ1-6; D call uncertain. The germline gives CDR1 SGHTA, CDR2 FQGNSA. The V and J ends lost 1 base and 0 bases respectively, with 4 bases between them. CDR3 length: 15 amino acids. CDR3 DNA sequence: TGTGCCAGCAGCTTAGGGAACTCCTATAATTCACCCCTCCACTTT. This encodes CASSLGNSYNSPLHF.

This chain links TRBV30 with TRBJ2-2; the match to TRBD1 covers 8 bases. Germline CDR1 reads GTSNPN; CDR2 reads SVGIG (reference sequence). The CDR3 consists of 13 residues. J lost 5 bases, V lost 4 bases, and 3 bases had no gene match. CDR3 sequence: CAWMRQGTGELFF. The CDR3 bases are TGTGCCTGGATGCGACAGGGGACCGGGGAGCTGTTTTTT.

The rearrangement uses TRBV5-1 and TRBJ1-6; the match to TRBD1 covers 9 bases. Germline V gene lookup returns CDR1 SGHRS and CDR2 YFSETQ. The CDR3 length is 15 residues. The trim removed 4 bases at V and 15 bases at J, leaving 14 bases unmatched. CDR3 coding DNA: TGCGCCAGCAGCAAGATACAGACAGGGGGTGTAATCCTCCACTTT. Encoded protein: CASSKIQTGGVILHF.

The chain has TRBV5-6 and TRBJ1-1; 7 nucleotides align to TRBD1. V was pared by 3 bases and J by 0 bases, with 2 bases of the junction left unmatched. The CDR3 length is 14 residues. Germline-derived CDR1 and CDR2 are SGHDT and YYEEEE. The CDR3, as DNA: TGTGCCAGCAGCTGGGGACAGTTGAACACTGAAGCTTTCTTT. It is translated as CASSWGQLNTEAFF. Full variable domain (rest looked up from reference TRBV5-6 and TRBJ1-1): DAGVTQSPTHLIKTRGQQVTLRCSPKSGHDTVSWYQQALGQGPQFIFQYYEEEERQRGNFPDRFSGHQFPNYSSELNVNALLLGDSALYLCASSWGQLNTEAFFGQGTRLTVV.

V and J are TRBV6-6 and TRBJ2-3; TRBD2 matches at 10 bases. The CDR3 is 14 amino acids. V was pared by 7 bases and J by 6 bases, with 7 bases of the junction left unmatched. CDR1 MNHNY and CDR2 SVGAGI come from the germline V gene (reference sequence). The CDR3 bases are TGTGCCAGCAAATTACTAGCGGGGACGGATACGCAGTATTTT. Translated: CASKLLAGTDTQYF.